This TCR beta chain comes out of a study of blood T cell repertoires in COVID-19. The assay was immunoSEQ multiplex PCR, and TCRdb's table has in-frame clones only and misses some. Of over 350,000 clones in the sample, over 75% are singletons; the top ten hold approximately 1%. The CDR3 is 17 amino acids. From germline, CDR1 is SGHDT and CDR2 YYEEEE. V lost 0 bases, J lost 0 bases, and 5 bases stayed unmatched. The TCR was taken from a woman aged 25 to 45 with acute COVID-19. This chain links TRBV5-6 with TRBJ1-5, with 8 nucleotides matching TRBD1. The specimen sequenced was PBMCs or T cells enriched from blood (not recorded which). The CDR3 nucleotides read TGTGCCAGCAGCTTGGGGCAGGGGGCCTATAGCAATCAGCCCCAGCATTTT. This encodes CASSLGQGAYSNQPQHF.